A selection of T cell receptor beta chains follows, all from one sample in a study of cytomegalovirus exposure and HLA in healthy donors. TCRdb's copy holds only in-frame clones and misses some; the assay was immunoSEQ multiplex PCR. This sample has some 120,000 clones; roughly 80% occur once, and the top ten carry more than 3%. The sample consisted of PBMCs. The receptors here all came from a young man in good health and CMV-seronegative. Both conserved end residues are part of each CDR3. The D gene is left open where the match is weak. Clone sizes are given selectively: once, few, many, or a class where the clone is expanded.

TRBJ1-1	TRBD1	few	TRBV19	CASSLRDRNTEAFF	TGTGCCAGTAGTCTCCGGGACAGGAACACTGAAGCTTTCTTT
TRBJ2-5	-	-	TRBV7-6	CASTSSASVETQYF	TGTGCCAGCACCTCTTCAGCTAGCGTTGAGACCCAGTACTTC
TRBJ1-1	TRBD1	-	TRBV6-5	CASSYATGKPAFF	TGTGCCAGCAGTTACGCGACAGGGAAGCCTGCTTTCTTT
TRBJ2-7	-	-	TRBV5-1	CASSLVLNPAWEYYEQYF	TGCGCCAGCAGCTTGGTTTTAAATCCGGCCTGGGAGTACTACGAGCAGTACTTC
TRBJ1-2	-	-	TRBV5-6	CASSVQGVSHGYTF	TGTGCCAGCAGCGTTCAGGGCGTAAGTCATGGCTACACCTTC
TRBJ2-1	TRBD2	once	TRBV5-6	CASTGTMYNEQFF	TGTGCCAGCACCGGGACTATGTACAATGAGCAGTTCTTC
TRBJ1-2	-	-	TRBV25-1	CASSGGGRANYGYTF	TGTGCCAGCAGTGGGGGTGGGAGAGCTAACTATGGCTACACCTTC
TRBJ2-4	-	-	TRBV11-2	CASSLAGEVQYF	TGTGCCAGCAGCTTAGCCGGGGAAGTTCAGTACTTC
TRBJ2-2	TRBD2	-	TRBV28	CASSLVGAGGTGELFF	TGTGCCAGCAGCCTCGTAGGAGCGGGAGGCACCGGGGAGCTGTTTTTT
TRBJ1-5	TRBD1	-	TRBV7-2	CASSLEQGAKQPQHF	TGTGCCAGCAGCTTAGAACAGGGGGCAAAGCAGCCCCAGCATTTT
TRBJ2-5	TRBD2	-	TRBV7-9	CASSLEALRLAGGEQYF	TGTGCCAGCAGCTTAGAAGCACTGCGACTAGCGGGAGGTGAGCAGTACTTC
TRBJ1-1	-	-	TRBV27	CASSLYRNTEAFF	TGTGCCAGCAGTTTATACAGGAACACTGAAGCTTTCTTT
TRBJ1-1	-	-	TRBV29-1	CSVDPFRRDGTEAFF	TGCAGCGTTGACCCTTTTAGGAGGGACGGCACTGAAGCTTTCTTT
TRBJ1-1	TRBD1	-	TRBV6-5	CASSYPGTGSTEAFF	TGTGCCAGCAGTTACCCCGGGACAGGGAGCACTGAAGCTTTCTTT
TRBJ1-3	-	-	TRBV28	CASSLGHLSGNTIYF	TGTGCCAGCAGTTTAGGACATCTCTCTGGAAACACCATATATTTT
TRBJ2-3	-	-	TRBV7-8	CASSLRTVSTDTQYF	TGTGCCAGCAGCTTAAGAACAGTTAGCACAGATACGCAGTATTTT
TRBJ2-7	-	-	TRBV11-1	CASSLEEISYEQYF	TGTGCCAGCAGCCTAGAAGAGATCTCATACGAGCAGTACTTC
TRBJ1-5	-	-	TRBV5-6	CASSLFGGVQPQHF	TGTGCCAGCAGCTTATTCGGCGGGGTTCAGCCCCAGCATTTT
TRBJ2-3	TRBD1	-	TRBV6-6	CASSYSGQGPTDTQYF	TGTGCCAGCAGTTACTCCGGACAGGGGCCCACAGATACGCAGTATTTT
TRBJ2-1	TRBD2	-	TRBV4-1	CASSLSIGGVAEQFF	TGCGCCAGCAGCCTTTCTATTGGGGGGGTGGCTGAGCAGTTCTTC
TRBJ1-5	-	-	TRBV27	CASSPRVILSHNQPQHF	TGTGCCAGCAGTCCCCGAGTTATCCTAAGCCACAATCAGCCCCAGCATTTT
TRBJ2-6	-	-	TRBV4-2	CASSQVSLQARSGANVLTF	TGTGCCAGCAGCCAAGTTTCCCTTCAGGCCCGCTCTGGGGCCAACGTCCTGACTTTC
TRBJ1-6	-	few	TRBV6-5	CASAVSLNSPLHF	TGTGCCAGCGCGGTCAGCCTTAATTCACCCCTCCACTTT
TRBJ2-2	-	-	TRBV5-1	CASSPAGDLVGELFF	TGCGCCAGCAGCCCCGCAGGCGATTTGGTCGGGGAGCTGTTTTTT
TRBJ2-1	-	-	TRBV11-3	CASSLASGGDENNEQFF	TGTGCCAGCAGCTTAGCTTCCGGCGGCGACGAAAACAATGAGCAGTTCTTC
TRBJ2-5	TRBD2	-	TRBV6-5	CASSYIAGKETQYF	TGTGCCAGCAGTTATATAGCGGGCAAAGAGACCCAGTACTTC
TRBJ2-7	TRBD1	-	TRBV4-1	CASSHRDRGKDEQYF	TGCGCCAGCAGCCATAGGGACAGGGGAAAGGACGAGCAGTACTTC
TRBJ2-7	TRBD1	-	TRBV2	CASSELDRLYEQYF	TGTGCCAGCAGTGAACTGGACAGGCTCTACGAGCAGTACTTC
TRBJ1-5	TRBD1	once	TRBV18	CASSQQDRGLGQPQHF	TGTGCCAGCTCTCAGCAGGACAGGGGGCTCGGTCAGCCCCAGCATTTT
TRBJ1-1	-	-	TRBV7-3	CASSPNTGLFNTEAFF	TGTGCCAGCAGCCCAAACACAGGGCTTTTTAACACTGAAGCTTTCTTT
TRBJ2-7	TRBD1	-	TRBV10-3	CAVVRDDRGGYEQYF	TGTGCCGTAGTGAGGGACGACAGGGGTGGCTACGAGCAGTACTTC
TRBJ2-3	TRBD2	-	TRBV9	CASSISGGPGDTQYF	TGTGCCAGCAGCATCTCGGGAGGGCCGGGAGATACGCAGTATTTT
TRBJ2-5	-	few	TRBV10-3	CAISDINTGRETQYF	TGTGCCATCAGTGATATCAACACAGGGCGGGAGACCCAGTACTTC
TRBJ2-4	-	-	TRBV18	CASSPTGGLDIQYF	TGTGCCAGCTCTCCCACCGGGGGGCTAGACATTCAGTACTTC
TRBJ2-7	TRBD2	-	TRBV30	CACLRAGGRTYEQYF	TGTGCCTGCCTTAGGGCGGGGGGGCGGACCTACGAGCAGTACTTC
TRBJ1-1	TRBD1	-	TRBV10-3	CAISGSGTGENTEAFF	TGTGCCATCAGTGGCTCCGGGACAGGGGAGAACACTGAAGCTTTCTTT
TRBJ2-2	TRBD1	once	TRBV4-3	CASSQEGTGTFANTGELFF	TGCGCCAGCAGCCAAGAAGGGACAGGGACCTTCGCGAACACCGGGGAGCTGTTTTTT
TRBJ2-5	-	-	TRBV19	CASSRGQSGGETQYF	TGTGCCAGTAGTAGGGGACAGTCTGGGGGGGAGACCCAGTACTTC
TRBJ1-1	-	-	TRBV12-5	CASGSGTEAFF	TGTGCTAGTGGTTCGGGAACTGAAGCTTTCTTT
TRBJ2-2	TRBD2	few	TRBV18	CASSPLPTSGRSDTGELFF	TGTGCCAGCTCACCCCTGCCGACTAGCGGGAGGTCGGACACCGGGGAGCTGTTTTTT
TRBJ2-7	TRBD2	once	TRBV5-1	CASSLDLAGLYEQYF	TGCGCCAGCAGCTTGGATCTAGCGGGGCTCTACGAGCAGTACTTC
TRBJ1-1	TRBD1	-	TRBV5-1	CASSLTGGQTEAFF	TGCGCCAGCAGCCTGACAGGGGGCCAAACTGAAGCTTTCTTT
TRBJ2-2	TRBD1	-	TRBV7-9	CASSQGARAGELFF	TGTGCCAGCTCACAGGGGGCGCGGGCCGGGGAGCTGTTTTTT
TRBJ2-5	TRBD2	-	TRBV15	CATSRVIGLAGMQETQYF	TGTGCCACCAGCAGGGTAATCGGACTAGCGGGAATGCAAGAGACCCAGTACTTC
TRBJ1-2	-	-	TRBV30	CAWSSQGLVDGYTF	TGTGCCTGGAGCTCACAGGGCTTGGTGGATGGCTACACCTTC
TRBJ2-6	-	-	TRBV15	CATSRDFRATGANVLTF	TGTGCCACCAGCAGAGATTTCAGGGCTACCGGGGCCAACGTCCTGACTTTC
TRBJ2-1	-	-	TRBV7-7	CASSLVGWTSEQFF	TGTGCCAGCAGCTTAGTGGGGTGGACAAGCGAGCAGTTCTTC
TRBJ2-1	TRBD1	-	TRBV5-1	CASSPGQGAMNEQFF	TGCGCCAGCAGCCCCGGACAGGGGGCTATGAATGAGCAGTTCTTC
TRBJ2-1	TRBD2	-	TRBV7-8	CASSLALLATYNEQFF	TGTGCCAGCAGCTTAGCGCTACTAGCGACCTACAATGAGCAGTTCTTC
TRBJ1-2	TRBD1	-	TRBV9	CASSSPGGRSGYTF	TGTGCCAGCAGCTCACCAGGGGGCCGGTCTGGCTACACCTTC
TRBJ2-3	TRBD2	-	TRBV11-3	CASSGGGGLADTQYF	TGTGCCAGCAGCGGCGGGGGGGGGCTTGCAGATACGCAGTATTTT